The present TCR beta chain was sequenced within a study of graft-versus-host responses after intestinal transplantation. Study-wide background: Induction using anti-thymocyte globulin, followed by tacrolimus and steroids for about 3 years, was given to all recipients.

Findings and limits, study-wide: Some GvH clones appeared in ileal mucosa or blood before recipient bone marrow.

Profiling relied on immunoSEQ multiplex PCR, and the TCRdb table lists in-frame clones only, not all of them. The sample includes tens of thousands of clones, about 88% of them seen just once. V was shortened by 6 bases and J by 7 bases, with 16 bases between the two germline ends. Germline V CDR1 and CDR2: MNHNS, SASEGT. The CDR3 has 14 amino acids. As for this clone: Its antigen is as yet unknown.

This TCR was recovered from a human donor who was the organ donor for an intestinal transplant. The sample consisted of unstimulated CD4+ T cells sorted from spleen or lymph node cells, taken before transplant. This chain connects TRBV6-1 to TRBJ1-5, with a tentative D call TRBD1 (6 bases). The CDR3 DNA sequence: TGTGCCAGCAGCAGCCGGGACACCCAGCAGCCCCAGCATTTT. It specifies CASSSRDTQQPQHF.